This record covers a single T cell receptor (beta chain). The antigen is not known. Sequencing templates came from extracted RNA that was reverse transcribed into cDNA. Profiled with immunoSEQ multiplex PCR; TCRdb holds only in-frame clones, not every one. The sample records 110,000 or so clones, more than 30% being singletons. The data were taken from a study of CD8+ T cells in alopecia areata. At the level of the study: In an open-label trial, patients got 5 to 10 mg tofacitinib twice daily. Findings and limits, study-wide: Besides other cells, scalp samples also yield sequences of resident alphabeta T cells from normal skin.

Germline assignment: CDR1 MDHEN and CDR2 SYDVKM. This CDR3 has 14 residues. The V end lost 2 bases, the J end lost 5 bases, and 9 bases lay between the germline ends. Cell sorting was applied to PBMCs, and CD4+ and CD8+ T cells were collected. Sequencing input: CD4+ T cells sorted from blood. This rearrangement joins TRBV28 to TRBJ2-2; D is possibly TRBD1 or TRBD2 (5 bases each). This sequence originates from a human donor with alopecia areata. The CDR3 DNA reads as TGTGCCAGCAGTTTAGTCAGGGAGACCGGGGAGCTGTTTTTT. It codes for CASSLVRETGELFF.